The 30 T cell receptor beta chains below all came from one sample that was sequenced in a study of blood T cell repertoires in COVID-19. Using immunoSEQ multiplex PCR, the repertoire was profiled, and TCRdb retains in-frame clones only, with some absent. The data contain 200,000 to 300,000 clones, 81% of them singletons. What was sequenced was peripheral blood. Every receptor here comes from a woman aged 80 or older with acute or convalescent COVID-19.

This clone was seen a few times. Written as DNA, the CDR3 is TGTGCCAGCAGCTTACCACAAGGGGAGGAATTCTCCTACGAGCAGTACTTC. Translating it yields CASSLPQGEEFSYEQYF. The chain has TRBV7-7 and TRBJ2-7, with D possibly being TRBD2 (6 bases). CDR1 and CDR2 (germline): SSHAT, FNYEAQ (reference sequence). Trimming removed 2 bases from V and 0 bases from J, with 17 bases in between. The CDR3 runs 17 residues.

The chain employs TRBV3-1 (or the pseudogene TRBV3-2) and TRBJ2-7; 8 nucleotides align to TRBD1. There are 15 residues in the CDR3. J lost 2 bases, V lost 6 bases, and 9 bases had no gene match. Germline V gene lookup returns CDR1 LGHDT and CDR2 YNNKEL (reference sequence). The CDR3 sequence: CASSKQQGETYEQYF. The DNA for the CDR3 is TGTGCCAGCAGTAAACAACAGGGGGAAACCTACGAGCAGTACTTC.

The DNA of the CDR3 is TGCGCCAGCAGCCAAGGGACAGGGGAGGACTACGAGCAGTACTTC. Amino acids: CASSQGTGEDYEQYF. The chain is built from TRBV4-1 and TRBJ2-7; 9 nucleotides align to TRBD1. The junction had 4 bases not matched to a gene; V was cut back by 1 base and J by 3 bases. The CDR3 length is 15 residues. Germline V CDR1 and CDR2: MGHRA, YSYEKL.

This sequence joins TRBV6-6 and TRBJ2-1; a possible D gene is TRBD1 (5 bases). The germline CDR1 and CDR2 sequences are MNHNY and SVGAGI (reference sequence). The length of the CDR3 is 15 residues. The germline V and J ends were trimmed by 2 bases and 10 bases, with 18 bases remaining between them. CDR3 amino acids: CASSYKGKSLGEQFF. The CDR3 nucleotides are TGTGCCAGCAGTTACAAGGGGAAGAGCCTCGGGGAGCAGTTCTTC.

The chain uses TRBV4-2 and TRBJ2-7; a possible D gene is TRBD1 (6 bases). V was pared by 0 bases and J by 0 bases, with 9 bases between. The CDR3 extends over 15 amino acids. In germline, CDR1 is LGHNA, CDR2 YNFKEQ. This CDR3 is CASSQDQGPSYEQYF. The DNA for the CDR3 is TGTGCCAGCAGCCAAGATCAGGGGCCCTCCTACGAGCAGTACTTC.

The genes are TRBV3-1 (or the pseudogene TRBV3-2) and TRBJ2-1, with TRBD2 identical over 13 bases. The junction had 7 bases not matched to a gene; V was cut back by 2 bases and J by 9 bases. This CDR3 spans 16 amino acids. Germline assignment: CDR1 LGHDT and CDR2 YNNKEL (reference sequence). The CDR3 sequence is CASSQLGTSGNGEQFF. The CDR3 nucleotides read TGTGCCAGCAGCCAACTCGGGACTAGCGGGAATGGTGAGCAGTTCTTC.

This clone was counted a few times. V usage is TRBV11-2 and J usage is TRBJ1-1, with D possibly being TRBD1 (5 bases). Trimming cost V 5 bases and J 0 bases, with 13 bases left between them. The CDR3 sequence is 15 residues long. Germline CDR1 reads SGHAT; CDR2 reads FQNNGV. The CDR3 loop reads CASSQRTFMNTEAFF. In DNA, the CDR3 is TGTGCCAGCAGCCAAAGGACATTCATGAACACTGAAGCTTTCTTT. Full variable domain (rest looked up from reference TRBV11-2 and TRBJ1-1): EAGVAQSPRYKIIEKRQSVAFWCNPISGHATLYWYQQILGQGPKLLIQFQNNGVVDDSQLPKDRFSAERLKGVDSTLKIQPAKLEDSAVYLCASSQRTFMNTEAFFGQGTRLTVV.

This clone was recorded once. The chain joins TRBV11-1 to TRBJ2-1, with 12 bases that match TRBD2. CDR1 SGHAT and CDR2 FQDESV come from the germline V gene (reference sequence). The length of the CDR3 is 15 residues. V dropped 3 bases and J dropped 7; count of bases not matched to a gene: 4. CDR3 in DNA: TGTGCCAGCAGCTTTAGTGGGACTAGCGGGAATGAGCAGTTCTTC. It codes for CASSFSGTSGNEQFF. Filled out from reference TRBV11-1 and TRBJ2-1, the complete variable domain reads EAEVAQSPRYKITEKSQAVAFWCDPISGHATLYWYRQILGQGPELLVQFQDESVVDDSQLPKDRFSAERLKGVDSTLKIQPAELGDSAMYLCASSFSGTSGNEQFFGPGTRLTVL.

V and J are TRBV18 and TRBJ1-6; maybe TRBD1 (5 bases). CDR3 size: 12 residues. V lost 2 bases and J 13 bases, leaving 9 bases between the germline ends. CDR1 and CDR2 from the germline V gene are KGHSH and LQKENI. CDR3 residues: CASSPSSGPLHF. CDR3 in DNA: TGTGCCAGCTCACCAAGCTCAGGGCCCCTCCACTTT. Looking up the rest from reference TRBV18 and TRBJ1-6 gives the full variable domain: NAGVMQNPRHLVRRRGQEARLRCSPMKGHSHVYWYRQLPEEGLKFMVYLQKENIIDESGMPKERFSAEFPKEGPSILRIQQVVRGDSAAYFCASSPSSGPLHFGNGTRLTVT.

The chain carries TRBV7-2 and TRBJ1-2; D gene ambiguous. The CDR3 is 14 residues long. Germline lookup yields CDR1 SGHTA and CDR2 FQGNSA. Between the trimmed V and J ends, which lost 2 bases and 4 bases, there was a span of 11 bases. CDR3 amino acids: CASSLWSQSYGYTF. The CDR3 bases are TGTGCCAGCAGCTTATGGTCACAGTCCTATGGCTACACCTTC.

The table lists this clone with a count of one. The rearrangement joins TRBV19 to TRBJ1-5; D ambiguous. V lost 6 bases to trimming and J lost 9 bases, with 18 bases between them. CDR3 size: 14 residues. Germline loops: CDR1 LNHDA, CDR2 SQIVND (reference sequence). CDR3 sequence: CASRGSGKDRPQHF. CDR3 DNA sequence: TGTGCCAGTAGAGGTTCGGGGAAAGACCGGCCCCAGCATTTT. The full variable domain, rest sourced from reference TRBV19 and TRBJ1-5, is DGGITQSPKYLFRKEGQNVTLSCEQNLNHDAMYWYRQDPGQGLRLIYYSQIVNDFQKGDIAEGYSVSREKKESFPLTVTSAQKNPTAFYLCASRGSGKDRPQHFGDGTRLSIL.

The chain combines TRBV27 with TRBJ2-1; a possible D gene is TRBD2 (5 bases). Germline-derived CDR1 and CDR2 are MNHEY and SMNVEV (reference sequence). Trimming removed 6 bases from V and 3 bases from J, with 6 bases in between. The CDR3 has 12 amino acids. The CDR3 here is CASSGNYNEQFF. The CDR3 DNA sequence: TGTGCCAGCAGCGGGAACTACAATGAGCAGTTCTTC.

This rearrangement joins TRBV19 to TRBJ2-1, with a tentative D call TRBD1 (6 bases). The CDR3 length is 14 residues. Germline V gene lookup returns CDR1 LNHDA and CDR2 SQIVND (reference sequence). V was trimmed by 5 bases and J by 2 bases, leaving 10 bases between them. The CDR3 DNA reads TGTGCCAGTAGTTCAGGACAGACCTACAATGAGCAGTTCTTC. Translation: CASSSGQTYNEQFF.

In its sample, this clone was seen once. This chain joins TRBV7-2 and TRBJ2-1; D uncertain. CDR1 is SGHTA and CDR2 is FQGNSA in the germline V gene. The V and J ends lost 1 base and 1 base respectively, with 11 bases between them. This CDR3 comprises 16 residues. The CDR3 loop reads CASSLVRGESYNEQFF. CDR3 nucleotides: TGTGCCAGCAGCTTAGTTCGCGGCGAATCCTACAATGAGCAGTTCTTC.

CDR3 residues: CASRTDRDYGYTF. The CDR3 nucleotides are TGTGCCAGCAGGACTGACAGGGACTATGGCTACACCTTC. This chain links TRBV6-5 with TRBJ1-2, with 7 nucleotides matching TRBD1. Germline CDR1 and CDR2: MNHEY and SVGAGI. The length of the CDR3 is 13 residues. V shed 6 bases, J shed 3 bases, and the junction held 4 bases outside the gene matches.

This clone is a singleton in its sample. The chain's CDR3 is CASSLANQETQYF. CDR3 nucleotide sequence: TGTGCCAGCAGCTTAGCCAACCAAGAGACCCAGTACTTC. The genes are TRBV11-3 and TRBJ2-5; the D is unclear. V lost 1 base, J lost 0 bases, and 3 bases lay in between. CDR3 length equals 13 residues. Germline loops: CDR1 SGHNT, CDR2 YENEEA. The variable domain in full, with the rest retrieved from reference TRBV11-3 and TRBJ2-5, is EAGVVQSPRYKIIEKKQPVAFWCNPISGHNTLYWYLQNLGQGPELLIRYENEEAVDDSQLPKDRFSAERLKGVDSTLKIQPAELGDSAVYLCASSLANQETQYFGPGTRLLVL.

This chain links TRBV20-1 with TRBJ2-1; D remains ambiguous. The CDR3 consists of 10 residues. Trimming took off 6 bases at V and 4 bases at J, with 4 bases between the two ends. The germline CDR1 and CDR2 sequences are DFQATT and SNEGSKA (reference sequence). Here the CDR3 reads CSAHYNEQFF. CDR3 bases: TGCAGTGCCCATTACAATGAGCAGTTCTTC.

V and J are TRBV15 and TRBJ2-3; D is possibly TRBD2 (7 bases). The CDR3 consists of 16 residues. CDR1 is LNHNV and CDR2 is YYDKDF in the germline V gene (reference sequence). V was pared by 1 base and J by 3 bases, with 14 bases between. The CDR3, as DNA: TGTGCCACCAGCAGAGGGGGGGGGCAGTGGACAGATACGCAGTATTTT. Translating it yields CATSRGGGQWTDTQYF.

This clone has only a few counts. The chain employs TRBV5-1 and TRBJ2-1; 9 bases match TRBD2. J was trimmed by 5 bases and V by 4 bases; bases with no gene match: 7. This CDR3 spans 15 amino acids. CDR1 and CDR2 (germline): SGHRS, YFSETQ. CDR3 DNA sequence: TGCGCCAGCAGCCCGGGGACTAGCTTCCACAATGAGCAGTTCTTC. The encoded protein is CASSPGTSFHNEQFF.

This chain uses TRBV7-9 with TRBJ2-7; TRBD1 aligns across 8 bases. V dropped 4 bases and J dropped 2; count of bases not matched to a gene: 7. Germline V gene data show CDR1 as SEHNR and CDR2 as FQNEAQ (reference sequence). CDR3 length: 15 residues. The CDR3 DNA sequence: TGTGCCAGCAGCTCAACTAGACAGGGGACCTACGAGCAGTACTTC. This sequence encodes CASSSTRQGTYEQYF.

The chain is built from TRBV7-6 and TRBJ2-7; tentative D call: TRBD1 (6 bases). The germline V gene has CDR1 SGHVS and CDR2 FNYEAQ. The length of the CDR3 is 17 residues. V lost 1 base and J 0 bases, leaving 16 bases between the germline ends. The CDR3 DNA follows: TGTGCCAGCAGCTTAGGCCTATCTCGGACAGACTCCTACGAGCAGTACTTC. The encoded protein is CASSLGLSRTDSYEQYF.

This chain links TRBV24-1 with TRBJ1-4; D gene ambiguous. V dropped 5 bases and J dropped 5 bases, with 20 bases sitting between them. Germline V CDR1 and CDR2: KGHDR, SFDVKD. CDR3 length: 17 amino acids. Here the CDR3 reads CATSGGRSGRANEKLFF. CDR3 sequence (DNA): TGTGCCACCAGTGGAGGTAGGTCTGGGAGGGCGAATGAAAAACTGTTTTTT.

The V and J genes are TRBV5-4 and TRBJ2-3; the match to TRBD2 covers 10 bases. The CDR3 loop spans 16 amino acids. CDR1 is SGHNT and CDR2 is YYREEE in the germline V gene (reference sequence). J was trimmed by 2 bases and V by 0 bases; bases with no gene match: 3. The CDR3 DNA reads as TGTGCCAGCAGCTTGGCTAGCGGGAGTAACACAGATACGCAGTATTTT. It translates to CASSLASGSNTDTQYF.

V and J are TRBV6-6 and TRBJ1-4, with 7 bases lining up with TRBD1. Trimming cost V 4 bases and J 6 bases; bases outside gene matches: 8. The germline V gene encodes CDR1 MNHNY and CDR2 SVGAGI (reference sequence). The CDR3 is made up of 15 amino acids. Here the CDR3 reads CASSSDREVDEKLFF. In nucleotides, the CDR3 is TGTGCCAGCAGTTCTGACAGGGAAGTGGATGAAAAACTGTTTTTT.

In regard to this clone: One end of the junction is discordant with germline, which a read error may explain. The CDR3 DNA is TGTGCCAGCAGGATGGAGCGGGACGTGAACTTC. It is translated as CASRMERDVNF. The chain uses TRBV2 and TRBJ2-7; TRBD2 matches 7 bases. CDR3 length: 11 residues. Germline CDR1 reads SNHLY; CDR2 reads FYNNEI.

The chain couples TRBV4-2 to TRBJ1-4; 8 bases fit TRBD1. The CDR3 is 15 residues long. CDR1 LGHNA and CDR2 YNFKEQ come from the germline V gene. V was clipped by 3 bases and J by 3 bases; unmatched bases: 3. CDR3: CASSHTGGANEKLFF. For the CDR3, the DNA is TGTGCCAGCAGCCACACAGGGGGGGCTAATGAAAAACTGTTTTTT.

V usage is TRBV18 and J usage is TRBJ2-2; no reliable D call. Trimming stripped 6 bases from V and 0 bases from J, with 8 bases between. Per the germline V gene, CDR1 is KGHSH and CDR2 is LQKENI. This CDR3 region has 14 residues. The CDR3 nucleotides are TGTGCCAGCTCGGCGGATCCGAACACCGGGGAGCTGTTTTTT. This sequence encodes CASSADPNTGELFF.

This chain links TRBV5-1 with TRBJ2-3; D might be TRBD2 (6 bases). Germline V gene sequence: CDR1 SGHRS, CDR2 YFSETQ. The CDR3 is 14 residues long. Between the trimmed V and J ends, which lost 0 bases and 4 bases, there was a span of 9 bases. CDR3 nucleotide sequence: TGCGCCAGCAGCTTGGGACTAGAGGCAGATACGCAGTATTTT. It specifies CASSLGLEADTQYF.

The chain combines TRBV6-4 with TRBJ2-1; 9 bases fit TRBD2. This CDR3 region has 14 residues. The V gene end was trimmed by 6 bases and the J gene end by 8 bases; junction bases not matched to a gene: 8. CDR1 and CDR2 (germline): MRHNA, SNTAGT. The CDR3 region is CASSPSGGRDEQFF. The CDR3 bases are TGTGCCAGCAGCCCGAGCGGGGGGAGAGATGAGCAGTTCTTC.

This clone came up a few times. V is TRBV15 and J is TRBJ1-5, with TRBD1 matching over 12 bases. The CDR3 spans 22 residues. CDR1 and CDR2 (germline): LNHNV, YYDKDF (reference sequence). Unmatched junction bases numbered 16, after V lost 0 bases and J lost 1 base. The CDR3 reads CATSRDPRPGQGALASNQPQHF. The CDR3 DNA follows: TGTGCCACCAGCAGAGATCCCCGTCCGGGACAGGGGGCATTGGCGAGCAATCAGCCCCAGCATTTT.